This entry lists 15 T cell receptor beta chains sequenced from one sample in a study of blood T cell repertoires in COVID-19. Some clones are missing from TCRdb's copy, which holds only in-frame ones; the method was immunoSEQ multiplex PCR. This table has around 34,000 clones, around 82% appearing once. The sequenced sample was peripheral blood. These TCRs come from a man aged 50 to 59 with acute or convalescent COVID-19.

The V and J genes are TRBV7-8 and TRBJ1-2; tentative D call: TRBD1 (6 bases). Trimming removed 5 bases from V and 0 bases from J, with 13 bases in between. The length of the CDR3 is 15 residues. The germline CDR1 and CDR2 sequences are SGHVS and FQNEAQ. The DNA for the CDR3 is TGTGCCAGCAGCCCAAGTGACAGGACTAACTATGGCTACACCTTC. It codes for CASSPSDRTNYGYTF. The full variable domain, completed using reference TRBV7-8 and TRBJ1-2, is GAGVSQSPRYKVAKRGQDVALRCDPISGHVSLFWYQQALGQGPEFLTYFQNEAQLDKSGLPSDRFFAERPEGSVSTLKIQRTQQEDSAVYLCASSPSDRTNYGYTFGSGTRLTVV.

CDR3 in DNA: TGTGCCAGCAACCCAGGGAATCTTTTGTCGGGAGGAGGGACCGGGGAGCTGTTTTTT. Its protein is CASNPGNLLSGGGTGELFF. This chain connects TRBV9 to TRBJ2-2; 7 bases are a match to TRBD2. V lost 6 bases, J lost 5 bases, and 22 bases stayed unmatched. CDR3 size: 19 residues. Germline loops: CDR1 SGDLS, CDR2 YYNGEE. Full variable domain (remainder filled in from reference TRBV9 and TRBJ2-2): DSGVTQTPKHLITATGQRVTLRCSPRSGDLSVYWYQQSLDQGLQFLIQYYNGEERAKGNILERFSAQQFPDLHSELNLSSLELGDSALYFCASNPGNLLSGGGTGELFFGEGSRLTVL.

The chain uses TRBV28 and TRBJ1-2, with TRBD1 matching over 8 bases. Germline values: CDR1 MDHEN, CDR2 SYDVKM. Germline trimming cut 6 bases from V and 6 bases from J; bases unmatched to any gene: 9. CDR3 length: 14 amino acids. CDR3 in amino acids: CASRAGQVGDGYTF. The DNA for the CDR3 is TGTGCCAGCAGGGCGGGACAGGTTGGAGATGGCTACACCTTC.

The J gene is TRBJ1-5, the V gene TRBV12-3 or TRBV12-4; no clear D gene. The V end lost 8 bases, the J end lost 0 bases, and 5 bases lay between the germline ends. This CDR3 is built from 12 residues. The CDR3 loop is CASCYSNQPQHF. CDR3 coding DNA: TGTGCCAGCTGCTATAGCAATCAGCCCCAGCATTTT.

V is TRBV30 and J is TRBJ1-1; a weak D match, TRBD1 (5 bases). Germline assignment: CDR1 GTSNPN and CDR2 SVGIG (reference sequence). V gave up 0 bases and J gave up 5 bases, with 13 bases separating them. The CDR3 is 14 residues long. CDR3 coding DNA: TGTGCCTGGAGTGTCAACACCCAGGGAACTGAAGCTTTCTTT. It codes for CAWSVNTQGTEAFF. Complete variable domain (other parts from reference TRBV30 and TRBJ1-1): SQTIHQWPATLVQPVGSPLSLECTVEGTSNPNLYWYRQAAGRGLQLLFYSVGIGQISSEVPQNLSASRPQDRQFILSSKKLLLSDSGFYLCAWSVNTQGTEAFFGQGTRLTVV.

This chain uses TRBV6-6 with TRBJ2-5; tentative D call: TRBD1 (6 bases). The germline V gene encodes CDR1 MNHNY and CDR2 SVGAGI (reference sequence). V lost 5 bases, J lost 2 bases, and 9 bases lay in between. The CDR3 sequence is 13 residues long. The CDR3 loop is CASSPGVQETQYF. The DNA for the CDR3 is TGTGCCAGCAGTCCAGGGGTACAAGAGACCCAGTACTTC.

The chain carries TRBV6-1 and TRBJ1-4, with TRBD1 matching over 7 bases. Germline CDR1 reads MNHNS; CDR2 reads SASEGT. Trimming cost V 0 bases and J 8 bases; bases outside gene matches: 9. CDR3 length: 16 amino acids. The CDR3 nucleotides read TGTGCCAGCAGTGAAGCCAGGGGGACACCGGTCGAAAAACTGTTTTTT. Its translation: CASSEARGTPVEKLFF.

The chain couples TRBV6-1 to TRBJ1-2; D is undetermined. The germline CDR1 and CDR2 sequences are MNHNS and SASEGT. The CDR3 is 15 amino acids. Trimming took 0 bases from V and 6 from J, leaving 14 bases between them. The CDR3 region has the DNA TGTGCCAGCAGTGAAGCGACATTGGGGAGAAATGGCTACACCTTC. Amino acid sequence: CASSEATLGRNGYTF.

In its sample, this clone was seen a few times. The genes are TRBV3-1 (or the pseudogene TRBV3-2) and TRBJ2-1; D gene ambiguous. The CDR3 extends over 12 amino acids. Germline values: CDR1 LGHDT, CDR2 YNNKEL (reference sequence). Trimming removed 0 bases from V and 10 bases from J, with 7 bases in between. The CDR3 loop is CASSQDEEEQFF. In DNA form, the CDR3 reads TGTGCCAGCAGCCAAGACGAGGAAGAGCAGTTCTTC.

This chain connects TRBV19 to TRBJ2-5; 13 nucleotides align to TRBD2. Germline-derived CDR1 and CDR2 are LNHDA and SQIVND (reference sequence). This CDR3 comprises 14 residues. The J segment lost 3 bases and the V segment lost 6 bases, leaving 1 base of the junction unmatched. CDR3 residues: CASRGTSGEETQYF. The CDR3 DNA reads TGTGCCAGTAGAGGGACTAGCGGGGAAGAGACCCAGTACTTC.

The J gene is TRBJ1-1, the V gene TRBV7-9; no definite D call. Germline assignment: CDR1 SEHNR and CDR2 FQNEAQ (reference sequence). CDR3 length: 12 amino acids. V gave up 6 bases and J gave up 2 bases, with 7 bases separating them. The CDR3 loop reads CASRGVNTEAFF. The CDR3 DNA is TGTGCCAGCAGAGGAGTTAACACTGAAGCTTTCTTT. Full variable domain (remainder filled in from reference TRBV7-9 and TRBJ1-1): DTGVSQNPRHKITKRGQNVTFRCDPISEHNRLYWYRQTLGQGPEFLTYFQNEAQLEKSRLLSDRFSAERPKGSFSTLEIQRTEQGDSAMYLCASRGVNTEAFFGQGTRLTVV.

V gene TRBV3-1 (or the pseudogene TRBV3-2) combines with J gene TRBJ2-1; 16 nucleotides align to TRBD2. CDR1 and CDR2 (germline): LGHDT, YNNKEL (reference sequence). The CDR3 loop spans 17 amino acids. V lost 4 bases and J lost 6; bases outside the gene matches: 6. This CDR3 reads CASSPGTSGRAGNEQFF. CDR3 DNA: TGTGCCAGCAGCCCCGGGACTAGCGGGAGGGCGGGCAATGAGCAGTTCTTC.

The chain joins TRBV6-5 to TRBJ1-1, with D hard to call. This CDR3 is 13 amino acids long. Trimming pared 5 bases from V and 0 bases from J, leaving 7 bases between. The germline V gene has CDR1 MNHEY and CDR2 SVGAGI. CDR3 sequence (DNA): TGTGCCAGCAGTCCGGGGATGAACACTGAAGCTTTCTTT. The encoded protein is CASSPGMNTEAFF.

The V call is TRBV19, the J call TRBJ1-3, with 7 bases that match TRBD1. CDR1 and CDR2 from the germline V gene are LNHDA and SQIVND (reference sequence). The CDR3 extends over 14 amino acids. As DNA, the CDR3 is TGTGGAGCCGGGACAGCCGCCCAAGGGAACACCATATATTTT. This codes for CGAGTAAQGNTIYF.

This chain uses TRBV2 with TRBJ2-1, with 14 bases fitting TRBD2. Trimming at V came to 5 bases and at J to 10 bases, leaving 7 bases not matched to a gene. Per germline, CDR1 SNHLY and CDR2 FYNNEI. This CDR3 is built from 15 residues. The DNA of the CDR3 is TGTGCCAGCAGTACCGGGACTAGCGGGGGCCGGGAGCAGTTCTTC. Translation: CASSTGTSGGREQFF. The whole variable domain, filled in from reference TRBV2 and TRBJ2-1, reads EPEVTQTPSHQVTQMGQEVILRCVPISNHLYFYWYRQILGQKVEFLVSFYNNEISEKSEIFDDQFSVERPDGSNFTLKIRSTKLEDSAMYFCASSTGTSGGREQFFGPGTRLTVL.